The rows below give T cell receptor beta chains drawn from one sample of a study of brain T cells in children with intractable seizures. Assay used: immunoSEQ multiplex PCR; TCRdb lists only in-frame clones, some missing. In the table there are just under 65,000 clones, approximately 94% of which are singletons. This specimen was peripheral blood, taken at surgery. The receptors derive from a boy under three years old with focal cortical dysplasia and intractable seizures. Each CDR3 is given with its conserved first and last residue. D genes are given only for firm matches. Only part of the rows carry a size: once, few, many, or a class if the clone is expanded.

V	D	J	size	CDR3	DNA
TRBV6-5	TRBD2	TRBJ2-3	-	CASSPASGGADTQYF	TGTGCCAGCAGCCCGGCTAGCGGGGGGGCAGATACGCAGTATTTT
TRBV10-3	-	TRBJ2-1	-	CAISESGVEQFF	TGTGCCATCAGTGAGTCGGGGGTCGAGCAGTTCTTC
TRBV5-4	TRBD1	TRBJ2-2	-	CASSSTRQGSAGELFF	TGTGCCAGCAGCTCTACCCGACAGGGATCGGCCGGGGAGCTGTTTTTT
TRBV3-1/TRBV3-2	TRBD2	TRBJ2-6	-	CASSHCPGAGGCGANVLTF	TGTGCCAGCAGCCACTGTCCAGGAGCGGGAGGTTGTGGGGCCAACGTCCTGACTTTC
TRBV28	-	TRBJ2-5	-	CASSLGSGQETQYF	TGTGCCAGCAGTTTAGGCTCAGGTCAAGAGACCCAGTACTTC
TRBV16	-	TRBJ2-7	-	CASSQGQGQGPYEQYF	TGTGCCAGCAGCCAAGGTCAGGGGCAGGGGCCCTACGAGCAGTACTTC
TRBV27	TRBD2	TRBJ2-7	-	CASSSLAGGGVWEQYF	TGTGCCAGCAGTTCGTTAGCGGGCGGGGGAGTATGGGAGCAGTACTTC
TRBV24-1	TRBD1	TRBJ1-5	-	CATSGTGDYSNQPQHF	TGTGCCACCAGTGGGACAGGCGACTATAGCAATCAGCCCCAGCATTTT
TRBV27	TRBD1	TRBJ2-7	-	CASRDRGGEQYF	TGTGCCAGCAGGGACAGGGGCGGCGAGCAGTACTTC
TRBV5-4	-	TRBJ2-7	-	CASSSDRYNDRQSSYEQYF	TGTGCCAGCAGCTCGGACCGCTATAATGACAGGCAAAGCTCCTACGAGCAGTACTTC
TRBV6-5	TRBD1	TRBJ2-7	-	CASRVDRGPYEQYF	TGTGCCAGCAGAGTAGACAGGGGGCCCTACGAGCAGTACTTC
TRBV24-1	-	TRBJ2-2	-	CATGSSRFTGELFF	TGTGCCACCGGATCGAGCAGGTTCACCGGGGAGCTGTTTTTT
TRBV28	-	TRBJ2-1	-	CASSLGLQSPFF	TGTGCCAGCAGTTTAGGTCTACAATCCCCTTTCTTC
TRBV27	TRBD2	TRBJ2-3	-	CASSLLAGVDLDQDAQYF	TGTGCCAGCAGTTTATTAGCGGGAGTAGATTTAGATCAGGATGCGCAGTATTTT
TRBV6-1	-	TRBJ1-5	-	CASSVLGSMGVWRNQPQHF	TGTGCCAGCAGTGTGCTGGGTTCCATGGGCGTATGGCGCAATCAGCCCCAGCATTTT
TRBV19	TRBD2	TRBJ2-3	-	CASSISASGTRTDTQYF	TGTGCCAGTAGTATATCGGCTAGCGGGACGAGAACAGATACGCAGTATTTT
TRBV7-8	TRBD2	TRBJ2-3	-	CASSLGAGGMADTQYF	TGTGCCAGCAGCTTAGGCGCGGGAGGTATGGCAGATACGCAGTATTTT
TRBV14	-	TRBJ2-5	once	CASSYGIPMGQETQYF	TGTGCCAGCAGCTACGGGATCCCCATGGGGCAAGAGACCCAGTACTTC
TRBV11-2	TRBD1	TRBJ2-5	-	CASSLGGQAQETQYF	TGTGCCAGCAGCCTGGGTGGACAGGCCCAAGAGACCCAGTACTTC
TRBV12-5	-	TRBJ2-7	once	CASKGTRSYEQYF	TGTGCTAGTAAAGGGACACGGTCCTACGAGCAGTACTTC
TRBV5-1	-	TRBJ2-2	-	CASSLLGLNTGELFF	TGCGCCAGCAGTCTCCTGGGTCTGAACACCGGGGAGCTGTTTTTT
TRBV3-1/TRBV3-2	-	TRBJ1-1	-	CASSQGLGGAEAFF	TGTGCCAGCAGCCAAGGGTTGGGGGGCGCTGAAGCTTTCTTT
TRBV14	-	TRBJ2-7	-	CASSQGRWSSYEQYF	TGTGCCAGCAGCCAGGGCAGATGGAGCTCCTACGAGCAGTACTTC
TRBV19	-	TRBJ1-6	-	CASSMSGNSPLHF	TGTGCCAGTAGTATGTCTGGGAATTCACCCCTCCACTTT
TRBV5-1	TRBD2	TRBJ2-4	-	CASSAGLAGPLAKNIQYF	TGCGCCAGCAGCGCAGGACTAGCGGGACCACTAGCCAAAAACATTCAGTACTTC
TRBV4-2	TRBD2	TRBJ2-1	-	CATTTSGGYNEQFF	TGTGCCACCACGACTAGCGGGGGGTACAATGAGCAGTTCTTC
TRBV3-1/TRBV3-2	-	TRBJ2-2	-	CASSQVDRNTGELFF	TGTGCCAGCAGCCAAGTAGATCGAAACACCGGGGAGCTGTTTTTT
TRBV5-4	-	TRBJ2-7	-	CASSSTGYSYEQYF	TGTGCCAGTTCGAGCACAGGGTACTCCTACGAGCAGTACTTC
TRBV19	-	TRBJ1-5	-	CASSINREDQPQHF	TGTGCCAGTAGTATTAACAGGGAGGATCAGCCCCAGCATTTT
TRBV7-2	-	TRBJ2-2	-	CASSFGTNTGELFF	TGTGCCAGCAGCTTCGGGACTAACACCGGGGAGCTGTTTTTT
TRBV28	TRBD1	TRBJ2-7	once	CASSSWGSDRGFYEQYF	TGTGCCAGCAGTTCCTGGGGGTCGGACAGGGGATTCTACGAGCAGTACTTC
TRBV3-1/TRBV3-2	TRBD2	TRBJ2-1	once	CASSHWSGGAHNEQFF	TGTGCCAGCAGCCATTGGAGCGGGGGGGCCCACAATGAGCAGTTCTTC
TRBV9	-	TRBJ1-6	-	CASSVVRRQDNSPLHF	TGTGCCAGCAGCGTAGTAAGGAGACAGGATAATTCACCCCTCCACTTT
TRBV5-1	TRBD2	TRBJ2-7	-	CASSLGTSGSYEQYF	TGCGCCAGCAGCCTGGGGACTAGCGGGAGTTACGAGCAGTACTTC
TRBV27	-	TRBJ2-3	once	CASSLFASEIFTDTQYF	TGTGCCAGCAGTTTATTTGCTAGCGAGATATTTACAGATACGCAGTATTTT
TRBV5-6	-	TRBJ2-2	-	CASSRPRRAATNTGELFF	TGTGCCAGCAGCCGTCCTCGGAGGGCCGCAACGAACACCGGGGAGCTGTTTTTT